One and the same sample provided the 20 T cell receptor beta chains below, sequenced in a study of blood T cell repertoires in COVID-19. The protocol was immunoSEQ multiplex PCR, while the TCRdb copy is restricted to in-frame clones and leaves out a portion. The top ten hold roughly 15% of the sample, which has about 69,000 clones, about 84% seen once. Sequencing was performed on peripheral blood. Receptor source: a man between 45 and 60 years old with COVID-19, enrolled during active disease.

The J gene is TRBJ2-7, the V gene TRBV5-6; possible D gene TRBD1, 5 bases. The CDR3 is 13 residues long. The V gene lost 4 bases and the J gene lost 3 bases, with 11 bases spanning the gap. From germline, CDR1 is SGHDT and CDR2 YYEEEE. The CDR3 nucleotides are TGTGCCAGCAGCCCAAGACAGAACTACGAGCAGTACTTC. Protein product: CASSPRQNYEQYF.

The rearrangement links TRBV6-5 to TRBJ2-2; 9 bases line up with TRBD1. The CDR3 runs 16 residues. Per germline, CDR1 MNHEY and CDR2 SVGAGI. J was trimmed by 3 bases and V by 2 bases; bases with no gene match: 4. CDR3 protein: CASSYRDRDYTGELFF. The CDR3 nucleotides read TGTGCCAGCAGTTACAGGGACAGGGATTACACCGGGGAGCTGTTTTTT.

The chain has TRBV10-3 and TRBJ1-4; D is perhaps TRBD1 (5 bases). Trimming took 4 bases from V and 0 from J, leaving 9 bases between them. This CDR3 comprises 15 residues. CDR1 ENHRY and CDR2 SYGVKD come from the germline V gene. The CDR3 is CAISGAGPTNEKLFF. Written as DNA, the CDR3 is TGTGCCATCAGTGGGGCAGGGCCAACTAATGAAAAACTGTTTTTT.

This clone was counted only a few times. The rearrangement joins TRBV10-3 to TRBJ1-4, with D possibly TRBD1 on 6 matching bases. The CDR3 contains 16 residues. The ends were cut back, 4 bases at V and 0 bases at J, with 12 bases in the middle. Germline V gene lookup returns CDR1 ENHRY and CDR2 SYGVKD. CDR3 nucleotide sequence: TGTGCCATCAGTGCGAACGGACAGCCAACTAATGAAAAACTGTTTTTT. Translating gives CAISANGQPTNEKLFF.

This clone appeared once. This chain uses TRBV30 with TRBJ1-5; tentatively, D is TRBD1 (6 bases). This CDR3 has 14 amino acids. Germline V CDR1 and CDR2: GTSNPN, SVGIG (reference sequence). The V and J ends lost 4 bases and 2 bases respectively, with 12 bases between them. The CDR3 coding sequence is TGTGCCTGGAATGGGGGCATGGGCAATCAGCCCCAGCATTTT. Protein sequence: CAWNGGMGNQPQHF.

This chain uses TRBV6-5 with TRBJ1-5, with D possibly TRBD1 on 5 matching bases. V lost 3 bases and J lost 5, with 11 bases in between. The germline V gene encodes CDR1 MNHEY and CDR2 SVGAGI. The CDR3 sequence is 14 residues long. The DNA for the CDR3 is TGTGCCAGCAGTTATAGGCCAGGGCATCAGCCCCAGCATTTT. As protein: CASSYRPGHQPQHF.

The chain joins TRBV11-3 to TRBJ2-3, with 10 bases lining up with TRBD2. Germline loops: CDR1 SGHNT, CDR2 YENEEA. This CDR3 is built from 19 residues. Trimming cost V 1 base and J 3 bases; bases outside gene matches: 13. The CDR3 DNA reads TGTGCCAGCAGCTTAGGTTCGGGGCTAGCGGGGGCCGGGACAGATACGCAGTATTTT. Amino acid sequence: CASSLGSGLAGAGTDTQYF.

This clone is a singleton in its sample. The chain links TRBV5-4 to TRBJ2-3, with D possibly matching TRBD1 (5 bases). V was clipped by 3 bases and J by 0 bases, with 14 bases between them. Germline V gene sequence: CDR1 SGHNT, CDR2 YYREEE (reference sequence). The CDR3 has 16 residues. This chain's CDR3 is CASSSSGLASTDTQYF. CDR3 DNA: TGTGCCAGCAGCTCTTCAGGGTTGGCTAGCACAGATACGCAGTATTTT.

The chain uses TRBV3-1 (or the pseudogene TRBV3-2) and TRBJ2-5; 9 bases agree with TRBD2. Germline lookup yields CDR1 LGHDT and CDR2 YNNKEL (reference sequence). V gave up 4 bases and J gave up 5 bases; unmatched junction bases: 5. CDR3 length: 14 residues. The CDR3 coding sequence is TGTGCCAGCAGCCGGGGGACTAGCAGGGAGACCCAGTACTTC. Protein: CASSRGTSRETQYF.

J is TRBJ2-1 and V is TRBV11-2; 7 positions match TRBD1. In germline, CDR1 is SGHAT, CDR2 FQNNGV. This CDR3 comprises 14 residues. J lost 8 bases, V lost 2 bases, and 6 bases had no gene match. The CDR3 sequence: CASSLTGVVDEQFF. The CDR3 DNA reads TGTGCCAGCAGCTTAACAGGGGTCGTGGATGAGCAGTTCTTC. Complete variable domain (other parts from reference TRBV11-2 and TRBJ2-1): EAGVAQSPRYKIIEKRQSVAFWCNPISGHATLYWYQQILGQGPKLLIQFQNNGVVDDSQLPKDRFSAERLKGVDSTLKIQPAKLEDSAVYLCASSLTGVVDEQFFGPGTRLTVL.

The chain carries TRBV29-1 and TRBJ2-5, with 12 bases that match TRBD2. V gave up 5 bases and J gave up 3 bases; unmatched junction bases: 7. This CDR3 has 15 amino acids. Germline CDR1 is SQVTM and CDR2 is ANQGSEA. The chain's CDR3 is CSVTVTSGGKETQYF. CDR3 nucleotide sequence: TGCAGCGTTACAGTGACTAGCGGGGGCAAAGAGACCCAGTACTTC.

The V gene is TRBV15, the J gene TRBJ2-2; 12 nucleotides agree with TRBD2. CDR1 LNHNV and CDR2 YYDKDF come from the germline V gene (reference sequence). The junction had 3 bases not matched to a gene; V was cut back by 5 bases and J by 8 bases. The CDR3 runs 14 residues. The CDR3 here is CATSWTSGVGELFF. In nucleotides, the CDR3 is TGTGCCACCAGCTGGACTAGCGGGGTGGGGGAGCTGTTTTTT.

This clone showed up just once. J is TRBJ2-3 and V is TRBV24-1, with 14 bases aligning to TRBD2. Germline V gene sequence: CDR1 KGHDR, CDR2 SFDVKD. With V trimmed by 3 bases and J by 1 base, 8 bases remained unmatched. The CDR3 runs 19 residues. The CDR3 is CATSDHPGTSGGGTDTQYF. CDR3 nucleotides: TGTGCCACCAGTGATCACCCCGGGACTAGCGGGGGTGGCACAGATACGCAGTATTTT.

The chain has TRBV7-9 and TRBJ1-1; 11 positions agree with TRBD1. Per germline, CDR1 SEHNR and CDR2 FQNEAQ (reference sequence). The V gene end was trimmed by 2 bases and the J gene end by 10 bases; junction bases not matched to a gene: 6. This CDR3 is built from 14 residues. CDR3 DNA sequence: TGTGCCAGCAGCTTAACCGGACAGGGGGCCCTAGCTTTCTTT. This encodes CASSLTGQGALAFF.

This chain joins TRBV12-5 and TRBJ1-6, with 10 bases identical to TRBD1. Germline V gene lookup returns CDR1 LGHNT and CDR2 FRNRAP. The ends lost 6 bases at V and 2 bases at J; junction bases unmatched: 4. CDR3 length equals 16 residues. The CDR3 nucleotides read TGTGCTAGTGGGGGGACAGGGGTTGCCTATAATTCACCCCTCCACTTT. This translates into CASGGTGVAYNSPLHF.

This clone was seen more than once but under ten times. This chain joins TRBV3-1 (or the pseudogene TRBV3-2) and TRBJ2-1; 11 nucleotides align to TRBD2. The CDR3 extends over 15 amino acids. After removal of 1 base from V and 10 bases from J, the junction contained 6 bases not matched to a gene. The germline V gene has CDR1 LGHDT and CDR2 YNNKEL (reference sequence). CDR3 residues: CASSQGLAGGREQFF. In nucleotides, the CDR3 is TGTGCCAGCAGCCAAGGGCTAGCGGGGGGTCGGGAGCAGTTCTTC.

The rearrangement links TRBV4-1 to TRBJ1-2; 8 bases are shared with TRBD1. This CDR3 comprises 12 residues. The V segment lost 3 bases and the J segment 13 bases; nucleotides outside the gene matches: 7. CDR1 and CDR2 (germline): MGHRA, YSYEKL. CDR3: CASSHGDGQGTF. CDR3 DNA sequence: TGCGCCAGCAGCCATGGTGACGGACAGGGCACCTTC.

CDR3 nucleotides: TGTGCCAGCAGCCAAGTGTCTAGCGGGACCTCCAATGAGCAGTTCTTC. Encoded protein: CASSQVSSGTSNEQFF. The chain combines TRBV3-1 (or the pseudogene TRBV3-2) with TRBJ2-1, with 9 bases fitting TRBD2. Germline CDR1 and CDR2: LGHDT and YNNKEL (reference sequence). This CDR3 is built from 16 residues. Losses at the gene ends were 1 base for V and 6 bases for J; bases not matched to a gene: 7.

The chain joins TRBV5-1 to TRBJ1-1; TRBD1 matches at 8 bases. Germline CDR1 is SGHRS and CDR2 is YFSETQ. V lost 4 bases and J lost 2; bases outside the gene matches: 7. This CDR3 comprises 15 residues. The CDR3 DNA sequence: TGCGCCAGCAGCCCGAGACAGGGGTTTAACACTGAAGCTTTCTTT. Residues: CASSPRQGFNTEAFF.

In its sample, this clone was seen once. V and J are TRBV10-3 and TRBJ1-6; maybe TRBD1 (5 bases). V lost 6 bases and J 5 bases, leaving 11 bases between the germline ends. The CDR3 sequence is 14 residues long. CDR1 is ENHRY and CDR2 is SYGVKD in the germline V gene. The CDR3 DNA reads as TGTGCCATCAGAACAGGAGGGCATAATTCACCCCTCCACTTT. This translates into CAIRTGGHNSPLHF.